This TCR beta chain comes out of a study of identical twins. Study-wide results and limits: Insertion counts were lower in abundant cord blood beta clonotypes, a trend that memory repertoires did not show.

From germline, CDR1 is SGHDT and CDR2 YYEEEE. This CDR3 comprises 16 residues. The ends were cut back, 0 bases at V and 5 bases at J, with 14 bases in the middle. A remark on this clonotype: No antigen is known for it.

The authors used template switching to add a universal primer site and gave cDNA unique molecular identifiers. Each CDR3 protein gets one entry after TCRdb re-called the 5' RACE reads with MiXCR. This repertoire shows 260,000 or so distinct CDR3 sequences, 6% to 8.5% found once; its top ten account for around 5.4%. The data were also submitted as part of a second study, on yellow fever vaccine responses in identical twins.

The specimen was CD8+ T cells sorted from blood. The receptor was isolated from a woman under 30 in good health. This chain uses TRBV5-6 with TRBJ2-2; possible D gene TRBD2, 6 bases. The CDR3 DNA reads as TGTGCCAGCAGCTTGGCCGGGGGTAGCAGGACCGGGGAGCTGTTTTTT. Amino acids: CASSLAGGSRTGELFF.